Following are 8 T cell receptor beta chains from one sample sequenced in a study of T cell changes during pregnancy in multiple sclerosis (dated by TCRdb to the late 2010s). The library came from the immunoSEQ multiplex PCR assay. Sourced from immuneACCESS, this table was stored by TCRdb with only in-frame sequences that have V and J called. A share of the clones is absent; for the studies checked, an unresolved V gene accounts for under half, and the remainder has no known explanation. Across this sample there are more than 80,000 clones, with roughly 96% seen only once. The ten top clones hold about 1% of the sample. The sequencing used peripheral blood, collected in the second trimester of pregnancy. The receptor source for this set is a female donor with multiple sclerosis, enrolled in a pregnancy study.

This sequence joins TRBV12-5 and TRBJ2-1; 12 nucleotides align to TRBD2. The junction had 14 bases not matched to a gene; V was cut back by 6 bases and J by 8 bases. The CDR3 consists of 17 residues. Germline CDR1 is LGHNT and CDR2 is FRNRAP. The CDR3 spells CASGYPRLAGVWDEQFF. The CDR3 nucleotides read TGTGCTAGTGGCTACCCCCGACTAGCGGGAGTATGGGATGAGCAGTTCTTC.

The chain uses TRBV7-2 and TRBJ2-1; 9 nucleotides match TRBD2. Germline V CDR1 and CDR2: SGHTA, FQGNSA. J lost 7 bases, V lost 0 bases, and 10 bases had no gene match. CDR3 length: 17 amino acids. The CDR3 region is CASSLARAGGIRNEQFF. CDR3 sequence (DNA): TGTGCCAGCAGCTTAGCGCGGGCGGGAGGGATTCGAAATGAGCAGTTCTTC.

V is TRBV10-1 and J is TRBJ2-3; D might be TRBD2 (5 bases). The CDR3 is 15 residues long. Trimming removed 4 bases at V and 0 bases at J, with 11 bases between. CDR1 is WNHNN and CDR2 is SYGVQD in the germline V gene (reference sequence). The CDR3 loop is CASSAERPSTDTQYF. The CDR3 nucleotides read TGCGCCAGCAGTGCGGAGCGGCCTAGCACAGATACGCAGTATTTT.

The rearrangement joins TRBV7-7 to TRBJ2-7; D is uncertain. The CDR3 is 16 amino acids. Germline assignment: CDR1 SSHAT and CDR2 FNYEAQ (reference sequence). V lost 4 bases to trimming and J lost 3 bases, with 19 bases between them. The DNA of the CDR3 is TGTGCCAGCAGCTACCGTATATGGAGAGGAAACTACGAGCAGTACTTC. It yields the protein CASSYRIWRGNYEQYF.

The chain links TRBV27 to TRBJ2-7; D gene unclear. Germline CDR1 is MNHEY and CDR2 is SMNVEV (reference sequence). Trimming left V 3 bases short and J 3 bases short, with 12 bases between. CDR3 length: 14 residues. Here the CDR3 DNA reads TGTGCCAGCAGTTTGGCACAGAACCACTACGAGCAGTACTTC. Residues: CASSLAQNHYEQYF.

V usage is TRBV6-1 and J usage is TRBJ2-3, with 14 bases aligning to TRBD2. Germline V gene sequence: CDR1 MNHNS, CDR2 SASEGT. This CDR3 contains 15 residues. Trimming at V came to 7 bases and at J to 5 bases, leaving 5 bases not matched to a gene. The CDR3 loop reads CASIGLAGGQDTQYF. CDR3 bases: TGTGCCAGCATCGGACTAGCGGGAGGTCAAGATACGCAGTATTTT.

The chain employs TRBV7-2 and TRBJ2-5, with 9 bases that match TRBD2. The V segment lost 4 bases and the J segment 0 bases; nucleotides outside the gene matches: 12. CDR1 is SGHTA, CDR2 FQGNSA, per germline. CDR3 length: 18 residues. The CDR3 region is CASSSSPGLAPHQETQYF. The CDR3 nucleotides read TGTGCCAGCAGCTCCTCTCCCGGACTAGCGCCACACCAAGAGACCCAGTACTTC.

The rearrangement joins TRBV7-8 to TRBJ1-3; a possible D gene is TRBD1 (6 bases). The ends were cut back, 5 bases at V and 3 bases at J, with 23 bases in the middle. Germline loops: CDR1 SGHVS, CDR2 FQNEAQ. The CDR3 has 18 residues. This chain's CDR3 is CASSQNLQGVRDGNTIYF. CDR3 sequence (DNA): TGTGCCAGCAGCCAGAACTTACAGGGAGTACGCGATGGAAACACCATATATTTT.